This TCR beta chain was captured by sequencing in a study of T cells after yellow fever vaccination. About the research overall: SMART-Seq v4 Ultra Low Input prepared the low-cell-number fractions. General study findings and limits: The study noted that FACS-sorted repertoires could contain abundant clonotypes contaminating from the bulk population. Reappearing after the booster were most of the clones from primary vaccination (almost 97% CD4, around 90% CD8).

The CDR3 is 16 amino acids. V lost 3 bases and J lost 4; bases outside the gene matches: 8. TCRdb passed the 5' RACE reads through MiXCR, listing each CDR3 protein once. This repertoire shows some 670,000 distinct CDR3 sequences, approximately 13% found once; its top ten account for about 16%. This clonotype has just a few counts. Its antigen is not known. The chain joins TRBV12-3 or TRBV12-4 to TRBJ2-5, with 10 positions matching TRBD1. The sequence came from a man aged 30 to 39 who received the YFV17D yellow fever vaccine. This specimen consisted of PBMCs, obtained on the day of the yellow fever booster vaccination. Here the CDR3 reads CASSFYPGQGRETQYF. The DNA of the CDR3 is TGTGCCAGCAGTTTCTACCCGGGACAGGGGAGAGAGACCCAGTACTTC.